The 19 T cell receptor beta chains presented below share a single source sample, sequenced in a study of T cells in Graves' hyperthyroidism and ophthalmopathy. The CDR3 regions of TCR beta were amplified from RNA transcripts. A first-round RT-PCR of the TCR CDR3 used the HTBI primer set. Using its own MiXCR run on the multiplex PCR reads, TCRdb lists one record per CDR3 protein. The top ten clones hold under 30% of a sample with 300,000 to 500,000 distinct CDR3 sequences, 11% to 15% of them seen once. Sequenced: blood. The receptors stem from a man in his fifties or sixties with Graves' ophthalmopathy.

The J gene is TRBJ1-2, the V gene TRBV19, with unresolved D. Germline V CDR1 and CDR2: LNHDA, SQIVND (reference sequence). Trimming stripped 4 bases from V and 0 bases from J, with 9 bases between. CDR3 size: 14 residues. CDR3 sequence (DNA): TGTGCCAGTAGTAACGGTGGCACTAACTATGGCTACACCTTC. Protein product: CASSNGGTNYGYTF.

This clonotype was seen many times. CDR3 sequence (DNA): TGCAGCGTCACGACAGGGCAAGACTATGGCTACACCTTC. Translation gives CSVTTGQDYGYTF. The chain links TRBV29-1 to TRBJ1-2, with 7 bases matching TRBD1. The trim removed 6 bases at V and 3 bases at J, leaving 7 bases unmatched. The CDR3 length is 13 residues. Germline CDR1 is SQVTM and CDR2 is ANQGSEA. Based on the CDR3 plus reference TRBV29-1 and TRBJ1-2, the full variable domain is SAVISQKPSRDICQRGTSLTIQCQVDSQVTMMFWYRQQPGQSLTLIATANQGSEATYESGFVIDKFPISRPNLTFSTLTVSNMSPEDSSIYLCSVTTGQDYGYTFGSGTRLTVV.

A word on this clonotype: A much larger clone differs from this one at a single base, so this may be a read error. CDR3 sequence: CASSLGGQTNERLFF. The DNA of the CDR3 is TGTGCCAGCAGCTTAGGGGGACAGACTAATGAAAGACTGTTTTTT. The rearrangement uses TRBV6-2 or TRBV6-3 and TRBJ1-4; 7 bases line up with TRBD1. CDR1 is MNHEY, CDR2 SVGEGT, per germline. The CDR3 totals 15 residues.

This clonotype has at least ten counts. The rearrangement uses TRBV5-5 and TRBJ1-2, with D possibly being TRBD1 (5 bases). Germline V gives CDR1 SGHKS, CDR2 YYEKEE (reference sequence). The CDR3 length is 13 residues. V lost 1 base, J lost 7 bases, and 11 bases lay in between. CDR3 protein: CASSLSGYRGYTF. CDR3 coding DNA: TGTGCCAGCAGCTTGTCAGGGTACCGTGGCTACACCTTC.

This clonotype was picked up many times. The CDR3 loop is CSARDLGRDTDTQYF. The CDR3 nucleotides are TGCAGTGCTAGAGATCTGGGACGGGACACAGATACGCAGTATTTT. V is TRBV20-1 and J is TRBJ2-3; TRBD1 or TRBD2 may be the D gene (5 bases each). Germline lookup yields CDR1 DFQATT and CDR2 SNEGSKA (reference sequence). V shed 0 bases and J shed 2 bases, with 12 bases lying between them. The CDR3 runs to 15 residues.

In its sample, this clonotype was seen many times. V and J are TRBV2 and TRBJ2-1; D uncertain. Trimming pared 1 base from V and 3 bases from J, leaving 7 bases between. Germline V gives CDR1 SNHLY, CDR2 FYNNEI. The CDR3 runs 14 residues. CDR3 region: CASSEVPYYNEQFF. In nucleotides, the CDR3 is TGTGCCAGCAGTGAAGTTCCGTACTACAATGAGCAGTTCTTC.

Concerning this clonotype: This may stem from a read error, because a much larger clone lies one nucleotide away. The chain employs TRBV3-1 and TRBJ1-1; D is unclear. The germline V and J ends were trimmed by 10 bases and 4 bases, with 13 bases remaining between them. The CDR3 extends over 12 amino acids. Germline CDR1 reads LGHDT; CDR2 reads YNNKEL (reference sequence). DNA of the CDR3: TGTGCCACCCAAAGACTGAGCACTGAAGCTTTCTTT. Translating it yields CATQRLSTEAFF.

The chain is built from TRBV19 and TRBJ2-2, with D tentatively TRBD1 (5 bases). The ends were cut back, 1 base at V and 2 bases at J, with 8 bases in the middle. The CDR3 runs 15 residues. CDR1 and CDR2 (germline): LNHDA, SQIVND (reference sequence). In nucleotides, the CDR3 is TGTGCCAGTAGTATAGGACAGATAAACACCGGGGAGCTGTTTTTT. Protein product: CASSIGQINTGELFF.

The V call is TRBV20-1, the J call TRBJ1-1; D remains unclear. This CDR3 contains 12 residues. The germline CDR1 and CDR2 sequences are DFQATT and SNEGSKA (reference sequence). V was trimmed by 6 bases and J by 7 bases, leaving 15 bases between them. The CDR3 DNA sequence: TGCAGTGCCGATTTGGGTAGGGTTGAAGCTTTCTTT. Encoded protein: CSADLGRVEAFF.

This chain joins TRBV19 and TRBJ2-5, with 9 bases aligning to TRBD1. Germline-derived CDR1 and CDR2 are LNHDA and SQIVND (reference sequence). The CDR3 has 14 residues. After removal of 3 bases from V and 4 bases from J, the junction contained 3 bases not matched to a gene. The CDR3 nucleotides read TGTGCCAGTAGTATGGGGACAGGGACAGAGACCCAGTACTTC. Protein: CASSMGTGTETQYF.

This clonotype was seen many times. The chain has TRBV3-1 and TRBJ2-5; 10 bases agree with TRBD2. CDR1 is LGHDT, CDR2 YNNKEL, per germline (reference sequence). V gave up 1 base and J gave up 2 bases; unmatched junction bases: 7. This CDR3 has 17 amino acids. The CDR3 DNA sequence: TGTGCCAGCAGCCAAGGTCTGGCTAGCGGGAGACAAGAGACCCAGTACTTC. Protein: CASSQGLASGRQETQYF.

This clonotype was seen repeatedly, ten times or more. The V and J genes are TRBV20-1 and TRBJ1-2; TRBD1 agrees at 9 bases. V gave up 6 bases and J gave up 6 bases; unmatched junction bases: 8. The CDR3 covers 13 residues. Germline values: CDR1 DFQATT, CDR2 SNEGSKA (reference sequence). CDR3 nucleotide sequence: TGCAGTGCAACAGGGGGCTGGGGAAATGGCTACACCTTC. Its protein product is CSATGGWGNGYTF.

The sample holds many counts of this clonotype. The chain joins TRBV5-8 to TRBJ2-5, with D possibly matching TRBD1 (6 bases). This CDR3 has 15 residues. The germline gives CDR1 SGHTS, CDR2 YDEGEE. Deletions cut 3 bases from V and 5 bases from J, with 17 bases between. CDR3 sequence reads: CASSSGTRERETQYF. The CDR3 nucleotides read TGTGCCAGCAGCTCCGGGACAAGAGAGCGGGAGACCCAGTACTTC.

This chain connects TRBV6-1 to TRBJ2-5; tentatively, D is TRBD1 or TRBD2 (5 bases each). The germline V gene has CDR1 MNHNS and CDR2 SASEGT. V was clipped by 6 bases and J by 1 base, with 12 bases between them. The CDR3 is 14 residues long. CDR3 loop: CASRPGRPQETQYF. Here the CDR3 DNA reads TGTGCCAGCAGACCAGGGAGACCCCAAGAGACCCAGTACTTC.

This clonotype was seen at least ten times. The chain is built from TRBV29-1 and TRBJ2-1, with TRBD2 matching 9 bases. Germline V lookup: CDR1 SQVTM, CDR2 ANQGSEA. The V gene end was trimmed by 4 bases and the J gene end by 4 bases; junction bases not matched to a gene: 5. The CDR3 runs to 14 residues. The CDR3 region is CSVGRGGVYNEQFF. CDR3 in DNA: TGCAGCGTTGGTCGCGGGGGGGTGTACAATGAGCAGTTCTTC.

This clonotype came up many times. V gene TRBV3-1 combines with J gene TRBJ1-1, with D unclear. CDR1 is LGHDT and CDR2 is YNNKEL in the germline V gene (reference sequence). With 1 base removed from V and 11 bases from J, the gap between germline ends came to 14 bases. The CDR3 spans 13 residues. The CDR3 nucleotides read TGTGCCAGCAGCCAAGCCCTACGGGGTTATGCTTTCTTT. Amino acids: CASSQALRGYAFF.

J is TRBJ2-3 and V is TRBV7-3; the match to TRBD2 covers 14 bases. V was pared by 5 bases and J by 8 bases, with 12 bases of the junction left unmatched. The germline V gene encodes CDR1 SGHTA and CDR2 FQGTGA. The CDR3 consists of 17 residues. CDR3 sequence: CASSLSPGTSGGGTQYF. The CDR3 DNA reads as TGTGCCAGCAGCCTATCGCCCGGGACTAGCGGGGGAGGTACGCAGTATTTT. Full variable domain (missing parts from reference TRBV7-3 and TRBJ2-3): GAGVSQTPSNKVTEKGKYVELRCDPISGHTALYWYRQSLGQGPEFLIYFQGTGAADDSGLPNDRFFAVRPEGSVSTLKIQRTERGDSAVYLCASSLSPGTSGGGTQYFGPGTRLTVL.

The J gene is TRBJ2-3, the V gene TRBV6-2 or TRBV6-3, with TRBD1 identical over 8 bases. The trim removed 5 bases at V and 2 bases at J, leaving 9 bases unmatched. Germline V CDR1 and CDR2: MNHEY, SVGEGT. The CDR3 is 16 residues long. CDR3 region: CASSRTGQVYTDTQYF. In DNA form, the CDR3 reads TGTGCCAGCAGTCGAACGGGACAGGTATACACAGATACGCAGTATTTT.

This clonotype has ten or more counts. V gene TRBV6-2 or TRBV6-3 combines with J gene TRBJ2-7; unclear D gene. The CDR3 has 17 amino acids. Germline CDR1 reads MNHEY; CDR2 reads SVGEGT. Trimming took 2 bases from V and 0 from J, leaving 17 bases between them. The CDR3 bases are TGTGCCAGCAGTTACCTCTTGGAGAGGTGGAGCTCCTACGAGCAGTACTTC. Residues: CASSYLLERWSSYEQYF.